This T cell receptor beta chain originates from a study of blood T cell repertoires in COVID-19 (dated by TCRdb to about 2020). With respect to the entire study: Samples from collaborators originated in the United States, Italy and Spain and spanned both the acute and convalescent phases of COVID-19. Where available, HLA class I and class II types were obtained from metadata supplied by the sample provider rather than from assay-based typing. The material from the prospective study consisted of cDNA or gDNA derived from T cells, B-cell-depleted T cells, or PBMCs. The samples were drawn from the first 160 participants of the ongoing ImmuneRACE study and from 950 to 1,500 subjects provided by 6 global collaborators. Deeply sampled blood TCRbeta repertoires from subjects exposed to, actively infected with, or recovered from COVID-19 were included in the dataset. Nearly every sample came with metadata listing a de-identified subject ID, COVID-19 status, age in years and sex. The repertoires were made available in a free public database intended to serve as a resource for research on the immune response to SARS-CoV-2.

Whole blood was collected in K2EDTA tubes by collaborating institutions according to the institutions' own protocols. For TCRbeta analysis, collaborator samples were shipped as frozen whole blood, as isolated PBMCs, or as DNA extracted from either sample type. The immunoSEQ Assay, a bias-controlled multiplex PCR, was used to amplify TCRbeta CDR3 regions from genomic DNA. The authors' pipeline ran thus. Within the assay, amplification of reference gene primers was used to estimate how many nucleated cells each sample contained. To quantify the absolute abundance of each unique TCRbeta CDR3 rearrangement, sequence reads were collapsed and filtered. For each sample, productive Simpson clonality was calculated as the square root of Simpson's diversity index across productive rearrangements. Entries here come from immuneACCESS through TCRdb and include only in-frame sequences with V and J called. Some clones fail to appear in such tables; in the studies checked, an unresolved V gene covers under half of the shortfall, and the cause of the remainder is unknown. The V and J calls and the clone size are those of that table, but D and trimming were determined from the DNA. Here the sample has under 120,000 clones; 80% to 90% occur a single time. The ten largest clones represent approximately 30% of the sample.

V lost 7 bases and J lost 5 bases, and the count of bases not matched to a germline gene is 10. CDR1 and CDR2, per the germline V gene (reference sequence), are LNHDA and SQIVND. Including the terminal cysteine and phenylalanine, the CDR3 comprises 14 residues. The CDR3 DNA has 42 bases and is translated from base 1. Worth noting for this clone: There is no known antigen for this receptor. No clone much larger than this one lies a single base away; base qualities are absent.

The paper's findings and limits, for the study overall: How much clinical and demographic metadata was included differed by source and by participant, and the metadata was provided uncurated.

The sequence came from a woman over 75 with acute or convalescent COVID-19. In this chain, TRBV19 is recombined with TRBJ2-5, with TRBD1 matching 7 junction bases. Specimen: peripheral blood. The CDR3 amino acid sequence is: CASIGTDLGETQYF. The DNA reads TGTGCCAGTATTGGGACAGATCTAGGGGAGACCCAGTACTTC. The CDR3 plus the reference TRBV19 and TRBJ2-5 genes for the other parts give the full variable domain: DGGITQSPKYLFRKEGQNVTLSCEQNLNHDAMYWYRQDPGQGLRLIYYSQIVNDFQKGDIAEGYSVSREKKESFPLTVTSAQKNPTAFYLCASIGTDLGETQYFGPGTRLLVL.